This TCR beta chain was retrieved from a study of cytomegalovirus exposure and HLA in healthy donors. Study-level findings and limits: CMV serostatus was the only recorded immune exposure for donors.

Trimming removed 5 bases at V and 3 bases at J, with 11 bases between. The germline CDR1 and CDR2 sequences are MNHEY and SVGAGI. The CDR3 has 13 residues. This clone was observed a few times. The antigen remains undetermined. The PCR used 60 Vbeta and 13 Jbeta primers. TCRdb's copy holds only in-frame clones and misses some; the assay was immunoSEQ multiplex PCR. The table includes 99,000 or so clones, more than 60% detected once. This sequence joins TRBV6-5 and TRBJ2-7; maybe TRBD1 (6 bases). The TCR sequence derives from a man aged 25-40 years in good health and CMV-seronegative. What was sequenced was PBMCs. Here the CDR3 DNA reads TGTGCCAGCAGTCAGGGGCGTTTCTACGAGCAGTACTTC. As protein: CASSQGRFYEQYF.